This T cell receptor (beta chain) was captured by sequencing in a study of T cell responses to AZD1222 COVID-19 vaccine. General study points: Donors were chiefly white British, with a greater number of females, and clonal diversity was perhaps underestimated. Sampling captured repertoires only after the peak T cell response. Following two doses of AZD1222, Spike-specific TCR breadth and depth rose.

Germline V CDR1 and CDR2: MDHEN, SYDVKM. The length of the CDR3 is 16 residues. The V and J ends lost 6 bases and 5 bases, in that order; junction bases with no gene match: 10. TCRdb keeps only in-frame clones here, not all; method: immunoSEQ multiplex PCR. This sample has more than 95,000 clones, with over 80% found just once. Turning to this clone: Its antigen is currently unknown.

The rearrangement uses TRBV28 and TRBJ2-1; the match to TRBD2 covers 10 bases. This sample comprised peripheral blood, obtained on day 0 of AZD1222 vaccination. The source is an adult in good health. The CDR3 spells CASRPDGLAVNNEQFF. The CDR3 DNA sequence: TGTGCCAGCAGACCAGACGGACTAGCGGTCAACAATGAGCAGTTCTTC.